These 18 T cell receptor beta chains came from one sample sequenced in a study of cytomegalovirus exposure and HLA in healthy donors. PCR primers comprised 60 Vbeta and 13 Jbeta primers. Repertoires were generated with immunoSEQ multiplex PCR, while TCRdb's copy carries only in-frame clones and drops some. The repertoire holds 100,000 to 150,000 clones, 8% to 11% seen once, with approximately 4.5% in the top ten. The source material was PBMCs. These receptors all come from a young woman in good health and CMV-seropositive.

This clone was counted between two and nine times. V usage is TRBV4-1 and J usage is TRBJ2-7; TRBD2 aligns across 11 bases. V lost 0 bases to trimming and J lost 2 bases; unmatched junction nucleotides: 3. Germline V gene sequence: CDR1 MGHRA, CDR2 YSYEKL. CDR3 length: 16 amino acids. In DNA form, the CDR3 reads TGCGCCAGCAGCCAAGACCTAGCGGGGGGAGCCTACGAGCAGTACTTC. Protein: CASSQDLAGGAYEQYF.

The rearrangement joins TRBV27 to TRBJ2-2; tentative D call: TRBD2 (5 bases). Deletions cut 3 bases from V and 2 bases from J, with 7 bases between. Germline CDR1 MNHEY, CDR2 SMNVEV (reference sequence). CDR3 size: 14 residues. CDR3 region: CASSFPGNTGELFF. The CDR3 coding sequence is TGTGCCAGCAGTTTCCCGGGAAACACCGGGGAGCTGTTTTTT.

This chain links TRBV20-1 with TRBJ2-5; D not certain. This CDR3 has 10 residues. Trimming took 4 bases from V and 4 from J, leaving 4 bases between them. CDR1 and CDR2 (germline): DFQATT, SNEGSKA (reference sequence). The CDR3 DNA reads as TGCAGTGCTACCTTAGAGACCCAGTACTTC. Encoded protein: CSATLETQYF.

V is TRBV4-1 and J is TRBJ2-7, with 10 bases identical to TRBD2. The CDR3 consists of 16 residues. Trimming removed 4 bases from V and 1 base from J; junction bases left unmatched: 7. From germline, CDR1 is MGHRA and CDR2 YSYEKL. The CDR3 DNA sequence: TGCGCCAGCAGCCCCTCCGCTAGCGGGGGATCCTACGAGCAGTACTTC. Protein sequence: CASSPSASGGSYEQYF.

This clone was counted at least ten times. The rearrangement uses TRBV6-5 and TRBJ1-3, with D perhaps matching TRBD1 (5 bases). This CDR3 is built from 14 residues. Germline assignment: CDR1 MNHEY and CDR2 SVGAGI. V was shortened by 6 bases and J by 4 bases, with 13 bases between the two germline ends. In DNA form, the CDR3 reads TGTGCCAGCAGCTCCGCGGGGCCCGGAAACACCATATATTTT. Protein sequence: CASSSAGPGNTIYF.

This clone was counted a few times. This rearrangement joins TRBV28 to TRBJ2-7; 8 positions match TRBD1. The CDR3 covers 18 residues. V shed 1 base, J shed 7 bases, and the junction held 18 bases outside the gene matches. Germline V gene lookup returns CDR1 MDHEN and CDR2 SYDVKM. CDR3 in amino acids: CASSLSRRGQGGIGEQYF. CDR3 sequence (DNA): TGTGCCAGCAGTTTATCCCGACGTGGACAGGGTGGGATAGGGGAGCAGTACTTC.

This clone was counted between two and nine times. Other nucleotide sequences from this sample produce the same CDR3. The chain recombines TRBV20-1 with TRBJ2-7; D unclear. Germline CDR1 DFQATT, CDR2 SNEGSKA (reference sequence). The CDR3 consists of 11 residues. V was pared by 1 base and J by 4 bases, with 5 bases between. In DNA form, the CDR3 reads TGCAGTGCTAGAGGCGCGTACGAGCAGTACTTC. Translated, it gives CSARGAYEQYF.

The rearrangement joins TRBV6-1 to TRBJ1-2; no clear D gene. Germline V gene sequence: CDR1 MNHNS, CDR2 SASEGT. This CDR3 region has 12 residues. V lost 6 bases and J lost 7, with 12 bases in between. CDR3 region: CASSVYRVGYTF. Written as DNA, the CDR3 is TGTGCCAGCAGCGTTTATCGAGTTGGCTACACCTTC.

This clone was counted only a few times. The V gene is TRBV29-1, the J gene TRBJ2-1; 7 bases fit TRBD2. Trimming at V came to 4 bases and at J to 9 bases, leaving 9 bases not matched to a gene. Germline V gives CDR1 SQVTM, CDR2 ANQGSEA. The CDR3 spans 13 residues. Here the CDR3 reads CSVGSSGVLEQFF. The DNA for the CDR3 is TGCAGCGTTGGGTCTAGCGGCGTGCTTGAGCAGTTCTTC.

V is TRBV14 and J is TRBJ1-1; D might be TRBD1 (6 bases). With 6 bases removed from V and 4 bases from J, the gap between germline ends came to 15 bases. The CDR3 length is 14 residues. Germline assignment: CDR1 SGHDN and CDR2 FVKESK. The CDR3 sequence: CASRYGGGATEAFF. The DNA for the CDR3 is TGTGCCAGCAGATACGGAGGGGGGGCCACTGAAGCTTTCTTT.

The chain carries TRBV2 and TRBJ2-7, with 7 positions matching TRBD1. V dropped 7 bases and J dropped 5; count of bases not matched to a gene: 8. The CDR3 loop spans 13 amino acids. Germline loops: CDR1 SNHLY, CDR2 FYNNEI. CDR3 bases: TGTGCCAGCACGAGGGACAGTCTCGACGAGCAGTACTTC. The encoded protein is CASTRDSLDEQYF. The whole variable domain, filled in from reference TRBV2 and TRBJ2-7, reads EPEVTQTPSHQVTQMGQEVILRCVPISNHLYFYWYRQILGQKVEFLVSFYNNEISEKSEIFDDQFSVERPDGSNFTLKIRSTKLEDSAMYFCASTRDSLDEQYFGPGTRLTVT.

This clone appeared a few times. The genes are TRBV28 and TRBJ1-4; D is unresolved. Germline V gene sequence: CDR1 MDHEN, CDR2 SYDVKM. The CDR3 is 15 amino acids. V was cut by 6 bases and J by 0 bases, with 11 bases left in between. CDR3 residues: CASSPGKATNEKLFF. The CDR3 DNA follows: TGTGCCAGCAGCCCCGGGAAAGCAACTAATGAAAAACTGTTTTTT.

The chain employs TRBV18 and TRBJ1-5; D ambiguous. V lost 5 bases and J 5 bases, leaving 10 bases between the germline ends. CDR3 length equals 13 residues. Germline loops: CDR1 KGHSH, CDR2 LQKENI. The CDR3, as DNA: TGTGCCAGCTCATACACAGATTATCAGCCCCAGCATTTT. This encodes CASSYTDYQPQHF. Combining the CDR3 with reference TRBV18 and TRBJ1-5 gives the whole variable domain NAGVMQNPRHLVRRRGQEARLRCSPMKGHSHVYWYRQLPEEGLKFMVYLQKENIIDESGMPKERFSAEFPKEGPSILRIQQVVRGDSAAYFCASSYTDYQPQHFGDGTRLSIL.

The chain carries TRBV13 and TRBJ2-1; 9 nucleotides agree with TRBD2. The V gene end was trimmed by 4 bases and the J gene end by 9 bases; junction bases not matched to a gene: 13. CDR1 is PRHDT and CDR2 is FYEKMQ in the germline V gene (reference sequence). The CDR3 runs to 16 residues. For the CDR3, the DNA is TGTGCCAGCAGCTCGACGAGCGGGAGGACCTACGGTGAGCAGTTCTTC. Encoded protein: CASSSTSGRTYGEQFF.

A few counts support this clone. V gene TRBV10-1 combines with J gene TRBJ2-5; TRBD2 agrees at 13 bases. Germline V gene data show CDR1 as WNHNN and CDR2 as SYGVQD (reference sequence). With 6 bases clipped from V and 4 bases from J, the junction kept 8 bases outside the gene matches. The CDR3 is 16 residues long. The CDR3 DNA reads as TGCGCCAGCAGCCCTGGACTAGCGGGAGTTGGAGAGACCCAGTACTTC. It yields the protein CASSPGLAGVGETQYF.

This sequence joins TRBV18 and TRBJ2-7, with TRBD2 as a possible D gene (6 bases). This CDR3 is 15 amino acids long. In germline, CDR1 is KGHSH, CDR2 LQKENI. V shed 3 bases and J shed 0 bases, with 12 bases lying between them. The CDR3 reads CASSPIADRSYEQYF. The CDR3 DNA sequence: TGTGCCAGCTCACCCATAGCGGACCGCTCCTACGAGCAGTACTTC.

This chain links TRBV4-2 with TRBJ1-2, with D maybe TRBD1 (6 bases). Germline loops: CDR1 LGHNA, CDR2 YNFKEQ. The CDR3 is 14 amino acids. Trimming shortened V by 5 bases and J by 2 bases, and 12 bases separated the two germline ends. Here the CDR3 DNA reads TGTGCCAGCAGCACGGGACATCAAAACTATGGCTACACCTTC. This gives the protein CASSTGHQNYGYTF.

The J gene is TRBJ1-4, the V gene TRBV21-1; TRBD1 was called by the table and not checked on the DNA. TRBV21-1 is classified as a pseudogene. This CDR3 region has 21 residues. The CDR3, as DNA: TGTGCCAGCAGCACGCCAAATGCCCCGGGACAGGGATCTTCTTATCGGGAAAAACTGTTTTTT. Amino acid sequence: CASSTPNAPGQGSSYREKLFF.